This TCR beta chain was sequenced in a study of blood T cell repertoires in COVID-19. As handled by the study authors: Amplification of reference gene primers provided the estimated nucleated cell counts. Generated by immunoSEQ multiplex PCR, the TCRdb table keeps only in-frame clones and is missing some. That table gives V, J and clone size, and the DNA gave D and trimming. The sample carries about 75,000 clones, about 74% recorded once. Looked up from germline, CDR1 is LNHDA and CDR2 is SQIVND (reference sequence). Losses at the gene ends were 4 bases for V and 0 bases for J; bases not matched to a gene: 14. The CDR3 sequence is 19 residues long.

The source is a human donor with acute or convalescent COVID-19. The donor label of this sample is uncertain. The chain couples TRBV19 to TRBJ1-5, with 8 positions matching TRBD1. The sample comprised peripheral blood. The CDR3 here is CASSTTTTGGGYSNQPQHF. Written as DNA, the CDR3 is TGTGCCAGTAGTACGACAACTACAGGGGGGGGATATAGCAATCAGCCCCAGCATTTT.